What follows is one TCR beta chain and its context. What this receptor recognizes is not known. A much larger clone sits a single nucleotide away, making a read error possible. Sequencing relied on an Illumina HiSeq 2000. Multiplex PCR amplification was used to generate the TCR beta chain libraries. The amplified TCR beta chain products were analyzed by high-throughput sequencing. TCRdb's own reprocessing of the public reads used fastp at Q25 and MiXCR and kept productive beta chains. Entries are consolidated by CDR3 protein sequence, retaining the most common genes and DNA. This sample has 70,000 to 95,000 distinct CDR3 sequences in its table, and around 20% of those were observed once. Together, the top ten hold 2% to 2.5% of the sample. The data were taken from a study of breast tumors, draining lymph nodes, adjacent tissues (dated by TCRdb to between 2015 and 2016). Describing the broader study: In breast cancer patients, the study compared the TCR beta repertoires of tumor, adjacent nontumor tissue and axillary lymph nodes. The study aimed to assess the relationships and possible T-cell exchange between tumor, surrounding tissue and draining lymph node repertoires in human breast cancer.

Sequences SEHNR (CDR1) and FQNEAQ (CDR2) are obtained from the germline V gene (reference sequence). Reading from cysteine to phenylalanine, the CDR3 counts 15 amino acids. Only the CDR3 DNA is retained, 45 bases long and in frame from the first base. Lymph node samples were obtained from the axillary draining lymph nodes of breast cancer patients. General study outcomes and caveats: T-cell repertoire diversity in tumors was found to be lower than in lymph nodes but higher than in nontumor tissue, and preferential V and J gene usage was observed. The data were considered consistent with most tumor T cells being derived from the lymph node and subsequently expanding within tumor tissue. In luminal-like breast cancer, tumor and nontumor tissue repertoires resembled each other significantly more than in basal-like breast cancer. The conclusion that tumor T cells originate in lymph nodes was framed as consistent with a hypothesis rather than directly demonstrated.

The sequence is built from TRBV7-9 and TRBJ2-2; 10 central nucleotides agree with TRBD2. This TCR derives from a female donor with breast cancer. Some clones in this sample may be carry-over from other donors' samples. The specimen sequenced was axillary lymph node tissue. The encoded CDR3 is CASSRSGRGTGEPFF. The DNA reads as follows: TGTGCCAGCAGCCGGAGCGGGAGGGGCACCGGGGAGCCGTTTTTT.